Shown below are 23 T cell receptor beta chains from a single sample sequenced in a study of identical twins. From the 5' RACE reads, TCRdb called clonotypes with MiXCR, one entry per CDR3 protein. In the table there are 400,000 to 550,000 distinct CDR3 sequences, 20% to 25% of which are singletons. The same data also went into a second study, on T cells expressing NK-cell markers.

Source material: CD4+ T cells sorted from blood. These receptors came from a young woman in good health.

This clonotype has a handful of counts. The chain couples TRBV5-1 to TRBJ2-3; 13 bases align to TRBD2. The trim removed 5 bases at V and 2 bases at J, leaving 5 bases unmatched. The CDR3 runs to 16 residues. CDR1 and CDR2 from the germline V gene are SGHRS and YFSETQ. CDR3 residues: CASSSGTSGVTDTQYF. The CDR3 nucleotides are TGCGCCAGCAGTTCCGGGACTAGCGGGGTCACAGATACGCAGTATTTT.

This clonotype was picked up a small number of times. The chain recombines TRBV2 with TRBJ2-7; the match to TRBD2 covers 13 bases. The ends lost 8 bases at V and 3 bases at J; junction bases unmatched: 4. CDR1 SNHLY and CDR2 FYNNEI come from the germline V gene. CDR3 length: 14 residues. CDR3 sequence (DNA): TGTGCCAGCCGACTAGCGGGAGGCTTCTACGAGCAGTACTTC. This codes for CASRLAGGFYEQYF.

This clonotype has a handful of counts. The genes are TRBV9 and TRBJ1-6; no firm D call. The CDR3 is made up of 15 amino acids. Trimming shortened V by 3 bases and J by 7 bases, and 14 bases separated the two germline ends. Germline CDR1 reads SGDLS; CDR2 reads YYNGEE. The CDR3: CASSARQLRNSPLHF. DNA for the CDR3: TGTGCCAGCAGCGCGCGACAACTCCGGAATTCACCCCTCCACTTT.

Remarks on this clonotype: The junction does not match germline at one end; this may be a read error. This chain joins TRBV5-1 and TRBJ2-4, with 10 bases fitting TRBD2. This CDR3 has 14 residues. Germline V lookup: CDR1 SGHRS, CDR2 YFSETQ. Written as DNA, the CDR3 is TGCGCCAGCAGCCAGGGATCTAGCGGGGGAGCTTTGGACTTC. Encoded protein: CASSQGSSGGALDF.

Points on this clonotype: The junction and the germline gene differ at one end; a read error may be behind it. The rearrangement links TRBV5-6 to TRBJ2-3; D is unclear. Per the germline V gene, CDR1 is SGHDT and CDR2 is YYEEEE. The length of the CDR3 is 16 residues. The CDR3 region is CASSFLNTASTDTQYF. CDR3 nucleotide sequence: TGTGCTAGCAGCTTCCTAAACACTGCTAGCACAGATACGCAGTATTTT.

The chain links TRBV12-3 or TRBV12-4 to TRBJ1-4, with D possibly TRBD1 on 6 matching bases. The CDR3 has 16 residues. V was pared by 6 bases and J by 8 bases, with 22 bases between. This CDR3 reads CASSPDRTRGREKLFF. CDR3 coding DNA: TGTGCCAGCAGCCCTGACAGAACCCGGGGGCGAGAAAAACTGTTTTTT.

This clonotype was seen a few times. J is TRBJ2-7 and V is TRBV4-2, with unresolved D. V lost 1 base and J lost 7, with 23 bases in between. CDR1 and CDR2 from the germline V gene are LGHNA and YNFKEQ. The CDR3 covers 17 residues. The CDR3 bases are TGTGCCAGCAGCCAAGCTTTGGGTGAAACACGGTCTTGGGAGCAGTACTTC. Its protein product is CASSQALGETRSWEQYF.

In its sample, this clonotype was seen a few times. The chain employs TRBV24-1 and TRBJ1-1, with unresolved D. In germline, CDR1 is KGHDR, CDR2 SFDVKD. V was pared by 3 bases and J by 10 bases, with 11 bases between. CDR3 length: 12 residues. CDR3 protein: CATSDRQGRAFF. The DNA for the CDR3 is TGTGCCACCAGTGATCGACAAGGCAGAGCTTTCTTT.

This clonotype was counted between two and nine times. The chain joins TRBV4-3 to TRBJ2-2; TRBD2 is a possible D gene (6 bases). With 0 bases removed from V and 9 bases from J, the gap between germline ends came to 11 bases. Germline-derived CDR1 and CDR2 are LGHNA and YSLEER. The CDR3 loop spans 14 amino acids. Written as DNA, the CDR3 is TGCGCCAGCAGCCAAGATCTTCGGGAGCGGGAGCTGTTTTTT. Translated, it gives CASSQDLRERELFF.

This chain connects TRBV7-3 to TRBJ2-1; the D call may be TRBD1 or TRBD2 (6 bases each). The CDR3 length is 15 residues. Germline V gene lookup returns CDR1 SGHTA and CDR2 FQGTGA. Trimming left V 0 bases short and J 7 bases short, with 13 bases between. DNA for the CDR3: TGTGCCAGCAGCTTAACCGGGGGCAATGAAAATGAGCAGTTCTTC. This codes for CASSLTGGNENEQFF.

The chain is built from TRBV7-9 and TRBJ2-2; 7 bases are shared with TRBD1. Germline CDR1 and CDR2: SEHNR and FQNEAQ (reference sequence). With 5 bases clipped from V and 3 bases from J, the junction kept 9 bases outside the gene matches. CDR3 length equals 16 residues. CDR3 coding DNA: TGTGCCAGCAGCGATAAGCCCACAGGGGACACCGGGGAGCTGTTTTTT. This codes for CASSDKPTGDTGELFF.

This clonotype was seen a few times. CDR3 nucleotides: TGCAGTGCTAGTGGCCCGGGACGGGAAGCTTTCTTT. The encoded protein is CSASGPGREAFF. The chain couples TRBV20-1 to TRBJ1-1, with D possibly matching TRBD1 (5 bases). CDR3 size: 12 residues. V gave up 3 bases and J gave up 8 bases, with 13 bases separating them. Per the germline V gene, CDR1 is DFQATT and CDR2 is SNEGSKA (reference sequence).

This clonotype has a handful of counts. This chain links TRBV5-5 with TRBJ1-4, with 11 bases aligning to TRBD1. Germline CDR1 reads SGHKS; CDR2 reads YYEKEE (reference sequence). V was pared by 5 bases and J by 3 bases, with 6 bases of the junction left unmatched. The CDR3 sequence is 16 residues long. In DNA form, the CDR3 reads TGTGCCAGCAGACACGGACAGGGGGCATCTAATGAAAAACTGTTTTTT. Translating gives CASRHGQGASNEKLFF.

In this sample, this clonotype turned up a few times. The rearrangement uses TRBV12-3 or TRBV12-4 and TRBJ1-5; TRBD1 agrees at 7 bases. CDR3 length: 15 residues. V was clipped by 5 bases and J by 7 bases; unmatched bases: 11. The CDR3, as DNA: TGTGCCAGCAGTGTTGACAGGGCGGCGGGACAGCCCCAGCATTTT. The encoded protein is CASSVDRAAGQPQHF.

The chain joins TRBV2 to TRBJ2-3, with D perhaps TRBD1 or TRBD2 (6 bases each). The germline CDR1 and CDR2 sequences are SNHLY and FYNNEI. This CDR3 has 16 residues. V was cut by 3 bases and J by 2 bases, with 15 bases left in between. The CDR3 loop is CASSEGGPWVTDTQYF. For the CDR3, the DNA is TGTGCCAGCAGTGAGGGGGGCCCCTGGGTCACAGATACGCAGTATTTT. Combining the CDR3 with reference TRBV2 and TRBJ2-3 gives the whole variable domain EPEVTQTPSHQVTQMGQEVILRCVPISNHLYFYWYRQILGQKVEFLVSFYNNEISEKSEIFDDQFSVERPDGSNFTLKIRSTKLEDSAMYFCASSEGGPWVTDTQYFGPGTRLTVL.

The chain combines TRBV7-9 with TRBJ2-3; TRBD2 is a possible D gene (6 bases). V was clipped by 11 bases and J by 0 bases, with 15 bases between them. Germline CDR1 SEHNR, CDR2 FQNEAQ (reference sequence). The length of the CDR3 is 14 residues. In nucleotides, the CDR3 is TGTGCCGGCGGAGGGGAACATAGCACAGATACGCAGTATTTT. It encodes CAGGGEHSTDTQYF.

This chain joins TRBV11-2 and TRBJ2-5, with D possibly called TRBD1 or TRBD2 (5 bases each). CDR3 size: 16 residues. Between the trimmed V and J ends, which lost 1 base and 2 bases, there was a span of 14 bases. Germline loops: CDR1 SGHAT, CDR2 FQNNGV. CDR3 bases: TGTGCCAGCAGCTTAGGCCCTAGCCAGGGACAAGAGACCCAGTACTTC. Translated: CASSLGPSQGQETQYF.

In its sample, this clonotype was seen a few times. The chain links TRBV10-3 to TRBJ2-7; a possible D gene is TRBD2 (6 bases). Germline CDR1 ENHRY, CDR2 SYGVKD. Deletions cut 11 bases from V and 5 bases from J, with 13 bases between. The length of the CDR3 is 11 residues. CDR3 protein: CASRRVDEQYF. The CDR3 DNA follows: TGTGCCTCTCGGAGGGTGGACGAGCAGTACTTC.

A few counts support this clonotype. The chain joins TRBV20-1 to TRBJ2-1, with D uncertain. The ends were cut back, 3 bases at V and 1 base at J, with 7 bases in the middle. The germline V gene has CDR1 DFQATT and CDR2 SNEGSKA (reference sequence). The CDR3 length is 13 residues. The CDR3 coding sequence is TGCAGTGCTAGGACTGGATCCTACAATGAGCAGTTCTTC. Protein product: CSARTGSYNEQFF.

This clonotype has more than one count but fewer than ten. The chain is built from TRBV9 and TRBJ2-7; 8 positions match TRBD2. The CDR3 totals 14 residues. Trimming took 8 bases from V and 2 from J; bases not matched to a gene: 9. Germline loops: CDR1 SGDLS, CDR2 YYNGEE. CDR3 loop: CASGRTSNPYEQYF. CDR3 in DNA: TGTGCCAGTGGTCGGACTAGCAACCCCTACGAGCAGTACTTC. The full variable domain, with the rest looked up from reference TRBV9 and TRBJ2-7, is DSGVTQTPKHLITATGQRVTLRCSPRSGDLSVYWYQQSLDQGLQFLIQYYNGEERAKGNILERFSAQQFPDLHSELNLSSLELGDSALYFCASGRTSNPYEQYFGPGTRLTVT.

This chain connects TRBV20-1 to TRBJ1-5; D unclear. The CDR3 extends over 13 amino acids. Germline V lookup: CDR1 DFQATT, CDR2 SNEGSKA (reference sequence). V gave up 3 bases and J gave up 0 bases, with 6 bases separating them. In DNA, the CDR3 is TGCAGTGCTAGCGGCAATAGCAATCAGCCCCAGCATTTT. The encoded protein is CSASGNSNQPQHF.

V usage is TRBV5-1 and J usage is TRBJ1-2, with D hard to call. This CDR3 is 15 amino acids long. CDR1 and CDR2 from the germline V gene are SGHRS and YFSETQ. The V end was cut by 3 bases, the J end by 7 bases, with 19 bases between. The CDR3 loop reads CASSSEVEGSTGYTF. CDR3 nucleotides: TGCGCCAGCAGCTCCGAAGTTGAGGGTAGTACTGGCTACACCTTC.

The chain combines TRBV20-1 with TRBJ1-2; 7 nucleotides match TRBD1. After removal of 2 bases from V and 4 bases from J, the junction contained 13 bases not matched to a gene. Germline-derived CDR1 and CDR2 are DFQATT and SNEGSKA (reference sequence). The CDR3 spans 16 residues. The CDR3 nucleotides read TGCAGTGCTAGACCTATCCGGACAGGAACCTCCTATGGCTACACCTTC. Its protein product is CSARPIRTGTSYGYTF.